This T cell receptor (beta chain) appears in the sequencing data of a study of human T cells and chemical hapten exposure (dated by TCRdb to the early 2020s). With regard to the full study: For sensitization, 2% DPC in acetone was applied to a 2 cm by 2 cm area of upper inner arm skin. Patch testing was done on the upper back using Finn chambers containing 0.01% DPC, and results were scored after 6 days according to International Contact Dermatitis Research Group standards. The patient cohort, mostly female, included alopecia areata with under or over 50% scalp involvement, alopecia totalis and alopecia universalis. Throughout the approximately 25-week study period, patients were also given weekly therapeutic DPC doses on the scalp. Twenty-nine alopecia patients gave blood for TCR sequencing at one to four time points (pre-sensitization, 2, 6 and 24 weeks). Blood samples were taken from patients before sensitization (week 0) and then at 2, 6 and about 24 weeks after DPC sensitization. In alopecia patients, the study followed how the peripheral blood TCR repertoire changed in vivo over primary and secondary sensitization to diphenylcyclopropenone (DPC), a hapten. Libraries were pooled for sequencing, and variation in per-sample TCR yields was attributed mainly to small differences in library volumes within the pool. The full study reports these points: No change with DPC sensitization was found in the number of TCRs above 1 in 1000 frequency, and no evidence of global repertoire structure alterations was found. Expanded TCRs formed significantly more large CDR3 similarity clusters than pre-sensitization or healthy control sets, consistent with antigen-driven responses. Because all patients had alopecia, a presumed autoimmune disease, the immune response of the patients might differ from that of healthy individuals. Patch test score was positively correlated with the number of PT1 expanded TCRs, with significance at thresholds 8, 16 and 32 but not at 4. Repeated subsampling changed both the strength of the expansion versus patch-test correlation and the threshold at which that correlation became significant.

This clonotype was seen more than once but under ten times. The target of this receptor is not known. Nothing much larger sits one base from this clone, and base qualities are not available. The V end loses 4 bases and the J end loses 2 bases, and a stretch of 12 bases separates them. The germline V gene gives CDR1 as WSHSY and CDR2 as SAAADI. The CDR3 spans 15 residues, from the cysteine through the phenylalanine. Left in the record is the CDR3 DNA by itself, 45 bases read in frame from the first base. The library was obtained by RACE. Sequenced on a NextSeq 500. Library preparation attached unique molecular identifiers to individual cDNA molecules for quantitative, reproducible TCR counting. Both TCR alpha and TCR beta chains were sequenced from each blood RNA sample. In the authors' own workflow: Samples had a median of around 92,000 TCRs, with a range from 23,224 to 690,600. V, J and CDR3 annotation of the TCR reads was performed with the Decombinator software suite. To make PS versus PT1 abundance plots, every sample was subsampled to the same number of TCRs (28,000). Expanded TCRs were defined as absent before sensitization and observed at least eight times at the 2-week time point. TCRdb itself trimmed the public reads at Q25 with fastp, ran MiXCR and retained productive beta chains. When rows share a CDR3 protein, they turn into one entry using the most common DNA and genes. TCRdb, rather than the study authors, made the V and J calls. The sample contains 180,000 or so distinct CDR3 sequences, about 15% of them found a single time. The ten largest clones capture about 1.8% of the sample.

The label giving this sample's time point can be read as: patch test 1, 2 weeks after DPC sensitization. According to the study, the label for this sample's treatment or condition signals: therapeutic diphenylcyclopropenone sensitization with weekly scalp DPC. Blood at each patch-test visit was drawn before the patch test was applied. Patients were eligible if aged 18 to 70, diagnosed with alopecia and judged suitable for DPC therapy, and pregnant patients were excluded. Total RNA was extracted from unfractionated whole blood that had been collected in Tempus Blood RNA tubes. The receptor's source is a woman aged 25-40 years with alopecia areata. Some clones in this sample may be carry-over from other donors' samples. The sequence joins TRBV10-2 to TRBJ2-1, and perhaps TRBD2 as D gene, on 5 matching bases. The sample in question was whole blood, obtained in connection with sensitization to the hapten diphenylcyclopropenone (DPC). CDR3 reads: CASSVLAVAYNEQFF. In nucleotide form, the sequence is TGCGCCAGCAGTGTGCTAGCCGTTGCCTACAATGAGCAGTTCTTC.